This TCR beta chain was found in a study of shared clonotypes between healthy human individuals. Findings of the study overall: Investigators collected only blood, and repertoires in tissues likely differ. Represented diversity, genetic and exposure-history alike, was limited by few donors. What rarefaction showed was incomplete sorted-subset sequencing despite large depth.

On this clone itself: Antigen: not known.

Produced via immunoSEQ multiplex PCR; TCRdb's table is partial and in-frame only. This table has around 2.5 million clones, roughly 93% appearing once. Trimming cost V 7 bases and J 8 bases, with 24 bases left between them. Germline CDR1 LNHDA, CDR2 SQIVND (reference sequence). The CDR3 is made up of 16 amino acids. This receptor was identified in a man between 18 and 29 years old in good health. Some clones in this sample may be carry-over from other donors' samples. The sample consisted of naive CD4+ T cells from PBMCs. This sample's subset: CD45RA+ positively selected. The V gene is TRBV19, the J gene TRBJ2-1; D assignment may be TRBD1 or TRBD2 (5 bases each). The CDR3 protein is CASNSYGGDGVDEQFF. The CDR3 region has the DNA TGTGCCAGTAACTCGTATGGGGGAGATGGAGTCGATGAGCAGTTCTTC.